The following is a T cell receptor (beta chain) sequence with its context. This specimen comes from a study of blood T cell repertoires in COVID-19. In the study overall: The origin of the acute and convalescent COVID-19 samples was the United States, Italy and Spain. T cells, B-cell-depleted T cells, or PBMCs supplied cDNA or gDNA.

As processed by the authors: Amplification from reference gene primers served as the basis for estimated nucleated cell counts. Clones were sequenced by immunoSEQ multiplex PCR, and TCRdb holds only the in-frame ones, with some missing. The V and J calls and clone size were taken over from that table, and D and trimming were inferred from the DNA. The sample includes around 150,000 clones, roughly 79% of them seen just once. Sequenced input: peripheral blood. The receptor was derived from a woman of 80 years or more with acute or convalescent COVID-19.

The CDR3 DNA reads TGTGCCAGCAGCCGGGACAGCGCTCCTTTCAATGAGCAGTTCTTC. Encoded protein: CASSRDSAPFNEQFF. The V and J genes are TRBV11-1 and TRBJ2-1; TRBD1 agrees at 7 bases. The CDR3 loop spans 15 amino acids. The junction had 10 bases not matched to a gene; V was cut back by 5 bases and J by 6 bases. Per germline, CDR1 SGHAT and CDR2 FQDESV (reference sequence).